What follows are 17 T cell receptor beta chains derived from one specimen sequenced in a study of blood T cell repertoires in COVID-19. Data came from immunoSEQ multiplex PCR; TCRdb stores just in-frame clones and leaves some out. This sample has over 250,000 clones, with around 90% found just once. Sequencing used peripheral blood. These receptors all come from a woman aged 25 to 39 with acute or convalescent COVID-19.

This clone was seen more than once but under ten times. The CDR3 spells CASSLLLEHIQYF. As DNA, the CDR3 is TGTGCCAGCAGCCTACTCCTGGAGCACATTCAGTACTTC. This rearrangement joins TRBV3-1 (or the pseudogene TRBV3-2) to TRBJ2-4, with unresolved D. Germline lookup yields CDR1 LGHDT and CDR2 YNNKEL (reference sequence). V dropped 4 bases and J dropped 8 bases, with 12 bases sitting between them. The CDR3 covers 13 residues.

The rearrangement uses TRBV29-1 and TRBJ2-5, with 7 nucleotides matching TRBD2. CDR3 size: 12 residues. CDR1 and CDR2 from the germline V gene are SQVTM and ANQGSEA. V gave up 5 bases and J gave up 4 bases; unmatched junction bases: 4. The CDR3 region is CSVTREGETQYF. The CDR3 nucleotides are TGCAGCGTTACGAGGGAGGGAGAGACCCAGTACTTC.

The CDR3 here is CASSPPNPDRGLLPYNEQFF. As DNA, the CDR3 is TGTGCCAGCAGCCCACCCAACCCGGACAGGGGACTGCTCCCCTACAATGAGCAGTTCTTC. The gene calls are TRBV3-1 (or the pseudogene TRBV3-2) and TRBJ2-1, with 9 bases that match TRBD1. This CDR3 comprises 20 residues. The junction had 18 bases not matched to a gene; V was cut back by 4 bases and J by 2 bases. Germline CDR1 LGHDT, CDR2 YNNKEL (reference sequence).

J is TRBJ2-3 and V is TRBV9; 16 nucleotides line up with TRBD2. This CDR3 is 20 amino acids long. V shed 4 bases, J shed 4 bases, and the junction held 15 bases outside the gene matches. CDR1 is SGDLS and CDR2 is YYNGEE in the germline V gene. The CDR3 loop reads CASSPAGTGTSGRGSDTQYF. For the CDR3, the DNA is TGTGCCAGCAGCCCAGCCGGCACCGGGACTAGCGGGAGGGGGTCAGATACGCAGTATTTT.

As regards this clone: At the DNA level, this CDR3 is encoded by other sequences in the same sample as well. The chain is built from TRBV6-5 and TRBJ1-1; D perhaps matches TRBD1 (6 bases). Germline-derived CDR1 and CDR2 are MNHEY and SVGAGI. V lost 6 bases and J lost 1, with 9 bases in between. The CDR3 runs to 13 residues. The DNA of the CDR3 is TGTGCCAGCAGACCGGGACAGAACACTGAAGCTTTCTTT. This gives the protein CASRPGQNTEAFF.

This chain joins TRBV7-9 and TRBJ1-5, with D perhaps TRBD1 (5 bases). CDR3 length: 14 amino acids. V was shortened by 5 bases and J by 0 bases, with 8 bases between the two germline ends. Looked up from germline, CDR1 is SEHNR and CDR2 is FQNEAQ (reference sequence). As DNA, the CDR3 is TGTGCCAGCAGCGGGACTAATAGCAATCAGCCCCAGCATTTT. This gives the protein CASSGTNSNQPQHF.

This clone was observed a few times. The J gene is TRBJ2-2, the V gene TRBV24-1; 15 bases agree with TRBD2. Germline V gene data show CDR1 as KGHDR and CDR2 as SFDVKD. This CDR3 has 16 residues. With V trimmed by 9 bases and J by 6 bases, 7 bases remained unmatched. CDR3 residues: CATQGLAGGLPGELFF. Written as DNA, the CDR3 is TGTGCCACCCAGGGACTAGCGGGAGGACTCCCCGGGGAGCTGTTTTTT.

The CDR3 coding sequence is TGTGCCAGCAGCGTGCAGGGTCTCTACGAGCAGTACTTC. Protein: CASSVQGLYEQYF. V and J are TRBV9 and TRBJ2-7; possible D gene TRBD1, 5 bases. Looked up from germline, CDR1 is SGDLS and CDR2 is YYNGEE. CDR3 length: 13 residues. Trimming stripped 2 bases from V and 3 bases from J, with 9 bases between.

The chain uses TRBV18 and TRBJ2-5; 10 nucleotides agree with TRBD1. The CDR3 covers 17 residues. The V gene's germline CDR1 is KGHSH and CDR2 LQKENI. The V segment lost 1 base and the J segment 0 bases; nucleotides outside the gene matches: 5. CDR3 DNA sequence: TGTGCCAGCTCACCACTCCAGGACAGGGGGTACCAAGAGACCCAGTACTTC. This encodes CASSPLQDRGYQETQYF.

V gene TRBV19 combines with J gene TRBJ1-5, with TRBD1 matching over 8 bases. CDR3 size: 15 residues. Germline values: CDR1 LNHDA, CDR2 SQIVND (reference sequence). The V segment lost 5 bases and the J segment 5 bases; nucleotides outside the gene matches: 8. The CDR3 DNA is TGTGCCAGTAGTCCACAGGGGGGAGTAGATCAGCCCCAGCATTTT. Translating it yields CASSPQGGVDQPQHF.

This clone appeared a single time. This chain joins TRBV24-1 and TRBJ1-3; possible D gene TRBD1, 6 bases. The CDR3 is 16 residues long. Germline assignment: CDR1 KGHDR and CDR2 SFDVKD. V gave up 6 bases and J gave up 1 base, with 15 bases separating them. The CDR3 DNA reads TGTGCCACCAGTTCCTCGGGGGGGGCTTCTGGAAACACCATATATTTT. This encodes CATSSSGGASGNTIYF.

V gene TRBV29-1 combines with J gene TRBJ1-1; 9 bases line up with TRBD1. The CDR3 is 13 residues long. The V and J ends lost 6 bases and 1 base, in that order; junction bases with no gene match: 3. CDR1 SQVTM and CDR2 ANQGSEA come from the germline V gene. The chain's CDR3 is CSVNRGQNTEAFF. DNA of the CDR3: TGCAGCGTCAACAGGGGGCAGAACACTGAAGCTTTCTTT.

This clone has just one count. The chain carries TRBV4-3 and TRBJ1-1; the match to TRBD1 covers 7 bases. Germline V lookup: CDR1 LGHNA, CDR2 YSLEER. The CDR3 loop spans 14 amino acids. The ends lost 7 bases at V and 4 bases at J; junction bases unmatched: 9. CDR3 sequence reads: CASTRDSRGTEAFF. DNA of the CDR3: TGCGCCAGCACACGGGACAGTCGGGGCACTGAAGCTTTCTTT.

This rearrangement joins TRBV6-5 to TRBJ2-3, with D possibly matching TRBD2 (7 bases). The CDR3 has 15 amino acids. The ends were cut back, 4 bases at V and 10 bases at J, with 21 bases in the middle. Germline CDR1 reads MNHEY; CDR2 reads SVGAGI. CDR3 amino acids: CASSSRGTTFVAQYF. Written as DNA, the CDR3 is TGTGCCAGCAGTTCGAGGGGGACTACCTTTGTGGCGCAGTATTTT.

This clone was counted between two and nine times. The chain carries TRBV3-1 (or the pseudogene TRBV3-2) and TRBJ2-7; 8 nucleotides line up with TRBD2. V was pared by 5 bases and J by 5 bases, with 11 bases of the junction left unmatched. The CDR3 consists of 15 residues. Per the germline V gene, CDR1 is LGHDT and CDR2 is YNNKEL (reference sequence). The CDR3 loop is CASSSLAGPSHEQYF. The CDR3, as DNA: TGTGCCAGCAGCTCGTTAGCGGGACCTAGCCACGAGCAGTACTTC.

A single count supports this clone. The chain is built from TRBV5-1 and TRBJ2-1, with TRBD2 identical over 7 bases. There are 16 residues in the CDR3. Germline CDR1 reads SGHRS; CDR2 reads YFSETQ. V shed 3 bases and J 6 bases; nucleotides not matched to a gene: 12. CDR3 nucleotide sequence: TGCGCCAGCAGCTGGGGATTAATCGGGGGGACCAATGAGCAGTTCTTC. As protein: CASSWGLIGGTNEQFF.

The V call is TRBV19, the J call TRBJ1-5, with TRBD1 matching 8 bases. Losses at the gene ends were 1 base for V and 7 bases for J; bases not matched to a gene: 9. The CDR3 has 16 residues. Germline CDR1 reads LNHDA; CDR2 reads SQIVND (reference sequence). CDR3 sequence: CASSIVRDRGLQPQHF. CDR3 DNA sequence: TGTGCCAGTAGTATAGTGCGAGACAGGGGACTCCAGCCCCAGCATTTT.